This TCR beta chain was recorded in a study of shared T cell receptors in the human thymus. Remarks on this clone: This CDR3 fails to terminate in the conserved phenylalanine or tryptophan, so it likely reflects a read error.

This table comes from immunoSEQ multiplex PCR, and its TCRdb copy is limited to in-frame clones, with some not included. The sample holds over 60,000 clones, nearly 95% seen once. The germline V and J ends were trimmed by 1 base and 4 bases, with 13 bases remaining between them. The CDR3 runs to 15 residues. Germline lookup yields CDR1 MNHNS and CDR2 SASEGT. The source is a human donor. The sequenced material came from thymocytes. The chain couples TRBV6-1 to TRBJ1-2, with D tentatively TRBD1 (6 bases). The CDR3 here is CASSEDPGHSYGYTS. The CDR3 DNA reads as TGTGCCAGCAGTGAAGACCCGGGACACTCCTATGGCTACACCTCC.